The next 18 T cell receptor beta chains were all read from a single sample in a study of blood T cell repertoires in COVID-19. Generated by immunoSEQ multiplex PCR, the TCRdb table keeps only in-frame clones and is missing some. The data show 150,000 to 200,000 clones, approximately 90% seen once. Sequencing was done on a sample of peripheral blood. Receptor source: a human donor in a cohort sampled during active COVID-19.

The chain recombines TRBV5-1 with TRBJ1-2; TRBD1 agrees at 7 bases. V was clipped by 3 bases and J by 8 bases; unmatched bases: 10. Per germline, CDR1 SGHRS and CDR2 YFSETQ. This CDR3 has 14 amino acids. CDR3 sequence (DNA): TGCGCCAGCAGCTACCCTACAGGGGAAGGCGGCTACACCTTC. Encoded protein: CASSYPTGEGGYTF. Filled out from reference TRBV5-1 and TRBJ1-2, the complete variable domain reads KAGVTQTPRYLIKTRGQQVTLSCSPISGHRSVSWYQQTPGQGLQFLFEYFSETQRNKGNFPGRFSGRQFSNSRSEMNVSTLELGDSALYLCASSYPTGEGGYTFGSGTRLTVV.

This chain uses TRBV18 with TRBJ2-1, with 7 bases lining up with TRBD1. The CDR3 runs to 15 residues. The germline CDR1 and CDR2 sequences are KGHSH and LQKENI. The J segment lost 2 bases and the V segment lost 3 bases, leaving 4 bases of the junction unmatched. CDR3 DNA sequence: TGTGCCAGCTCACCCCCCGGGACAGCCTACAATGAGCAGTTCTTC. Translation gives CASSPPGTAYNEQFF.

This clone was seen only once. The V gene is TRBV27, the J gene TRBJ2-7; 9 bases are shared with TRBD2. The CDR3 runs to 15 residues. The germline V gene has CDR1 MNHEY and CDR2 SMNVEV (reference sequence). Trimming at V came to 2 bases and at J to 5 bases, leaving 7 bases not matched to a gene. The CDR3 coding sequence is TGTGCCAGCAGTTTAACTCCTAGCGGGATGGACGAGCAGTACTTC. Protein: CASSLTPSGMDEQYF.

This sequence joins TRBV24-1 and TRBJ2-2; D ambiguous. The CDR3 spans 12 residues. V lost 3 bases and J lost 7, with 5 bases in between. The germline V gene encodes CDR1 KGHDR and CDR2 SFDVKD. This CDR3 is CATSDERGELFF. CDR3 nucleotides: TGTGCCACCAGTGATGAGCGCGGGGAGCTGTTTTTT.

J is TRBJ1-2 and V is TRBV5-4, with 10 nucleotides matching TRBD1. Trimming cost V 4 bases and J 4 bases; bases outside gene matches: 10. CDR3 length: 16 amino acids. From germline, CDR1 is SGHNT and CDR2 YYREEE (reference sequence). The CDR3 region is CASSPEPRDRGYGYTF. The CDR3 nucleotides are TGTGCCAGCAGCCCTGAACCGCGGGACAGGGGCTATGGCTACACCTTC.

V and J are TRBV5-6 and TRBJ2-1; possible D gene TRBD2, 5 bases. From germline, CDR1 is SGHDT and CDR2 YYEEEE. CDR3 length: 18 residues. V lost 3 bases and J lost 6, with 25 bases in between. The DNA for the CDR3 is TGTGCCAGCAGCTGTACCGTTAAAGAGGGAATTGAGTGCAATGAGCAGTTCTTC. Encoded protein: CASSCTVKEGIECNEQFF.

V usage is TRBV30 and J usage is TRBJ2-3, with 12 positions matching TRBD2. After removal of 2 bases from V and 4 bases from J, the junction contained 7 bases not matched to a gene. The CDR3 consists of 16 residues. Germline CDR1 reads GTSNPN; CDR2 reads SVGIG (reference sequence). CDR3: CAWSRGLAGMADTQYF. The CDR3, as DNA: TGTGCCTGGAGTCGCGGACTAGCGGGGATGGCAGATACGCAGTATTTT.

This chain uses TRBV7-9 with TRBJ1-1; D perhaps matches TRBD1 (5 bases). The CDR3 spans 14 residues. Germline lookup yields CDR1 SEHNR and CDR2 FQNEAQ (reference sequence). V was trimmed by 2 bases and J by 5 bases, leaving 12 bases between them. Here the CDR3 reads CASSLQGGGTEAFF. CDR3 bases: TGTGCCAGCAGCTTACAGGGAGGCGGTACTGAAGCTTTCTTT.

V is TRBV9 and J is TRBJ1-3; TRBD1 agrees at 8 bases. CDR1 is SGDLS, CDR2 YYNGEE, per germline. V shed 4 bases, J shed 4 bases, and the junction held 7 bases outside the gene matches. This CDR3 comprises 15 residues. The CDR3 DNA sequence: TGTGCCAGCAGCCCATTGACAGGGGTAGGAAACACCATATATTTT. The encoded protein is CASSPLTGVGNTIYF.

The gene calls are TRBV6-6 and TRBJ1-1; possibly TRBD1 for D (6 bases). Germline-derived CDR1 and CDR2 are MNHNY and SVGAGI (reference sequence). CDR3 length equals 14 residues. Between the trimmed V and J ends, which lost 6 bases and 1 base, there was a span of 12 bases. The CDR3 nucleotides are TGTGCCAGCAGATATGGGGGCGCGAACACTGAAGCTTTCTTT. It yields the protein CASRYGGANTEAFF.

The chain uses TRBV9 and TRBJ2-7; 10 bases match TRBD1. The CDR3 has 15 residues. V dropped 2 bases and J dropped 6; count of bases not matched to a gene: 8. The germline CDR1 and CDR2 sequences are SGDLS and YYNGEE. CDR3 sequence reads: CASSVGDRGLSEQYF. The CDR3 DNA follows: TGTGCCAGCAGCGTGGGGGACAGGGGTCTTTCCGAGCAGTACTTC.

The chain couples TRBV3-1 (or the pseudogene TRBV3-2) to TRBJ2-3; the D gene is possibly TRBD2 (6 bases). The germline V and J ends were trimmed by 4 bases and 3 bases, with 14 bases remaining between them. The CDR3 runs 15 residues. The germline V gene has CDR1 LGHDT and CDR2 YNNKEL (reference sequence). The CDR3 coding sequence is TGTGCCAGCAGCCCCCGGCGGGGCGAGACAGATACGCAGTATTTT. Protein: CASSPRRGETDTQYF.

The chain uses TRBV4-1 and TRBJ2-5; the match to TRBD2 covers 15 bases. CDR3 length equals 19 residues. J lost 2 bases, V lost 5 bases, and 12 bases had no gene match. CDR1 is MGHRA, CDR2 YSYEKL, per germline. CDR3 loop: CASSSPGLAGGPNQETQYF. Written as DNA, the CDR3 is TGCGCCAGCAGCTCACCTGGACTAGCGGGGGGGCCTAATCAAGAGACCCAGTACTTC.

V is TRBV7-2 and J is TRBJ2-3; 10 bases line up with TRBD2. Germline loops: CDR1 SGHTA, CDR2 FQGNSA. The V and J ends lost 1 base and 0 bases, in that order; junction bases with no gene match: 7. This CDR3 is built from 18 residues. The CDR3 bases are TGTGCCAGCAGCTTAGTGACGCTAGCGGGAGCTAGCACAGATACGCAGTATTTT. Amino acid sequence: CASSLVTLAGASTDTQYF.

The chain combines TRBV5-6 with TRBJ2-2; 7 nucleotides agree with TRBD1. The CDR3 totals 16 residues. Germline V gene data show CDR1 as SGHDT and CDR2 as YYEEEE. The junction had 13 bases not matched to a gene; V was cut back by 4 bases and J by 7 bases. CDR3 DNA: TGTGCCAGCAGCCCATTTGACAGGGAAGTAATCGGGGAGCTGTTTTTT. It yields the protein CASSPFDREVIGELFF. The full variable domain, in which reference TRBV5-6 and TRBJ2-2 provide the parts outside the CDR3, is DAGVTQSPTHLIKTRGQQVTLRCSPKSGHDTVSWYQQALGQGPQFIFQYYEEEERQRGNFPDRFSGHQFPNYSSELNVNALLLGDSALYLCASSPFDREVIGELFFGEGSRLTVL.

The V gene is TRBV5-1, the J gene TRBJ2-7; 7 nucleotides align to TRBD1. The CDR3 covers 15 residues. Germline CDR1 reads SGHRS; CDR2 reads YFSETQ. With V trimmed by 4 bases and J by 7 bases, 14 bases remained unmatched. In nucleotides, the CDR3 is TGCGCCAGCAGCGGAACCGGGACAGTGGTTAGTGAGCAGTACTTC. It codes for CASSGTGTVVSEQYF.

The V gene is TRBV4-1, the J gene TRBJ1-3; unclear D gene. CDR3 length: 14 amino acids. In germline, CDR1 is MGHRA, CDR2 YSYEKL. Trimming removed 0 bases at V and 6 bases at J, with 9 bases between. The CDR3 DNA reads as TGCGCCAGCAGCCAAGATCGATTAGCAAACACCATATATTTT. It yields the protein CASSQDRLANTIYF.

The CDR3 loop reads CASSLETSGRGGLRNEQFF. The DNA for the CDR3 is TGCGCCAGCAGCTTAGAGACTAGCGGGAGAGGCGGGCTACGGAATGAGCAGTTCTTC. The chain carries TRBV5-1 and TRBJ2-1; 12 nucleotides match TRBD2. The germline gives CDR1 SGHRS, CDR2 YFSETQ. V lost 2 bases to trimming and J lost 7 bases; unmatched junction nucleotides: 16. The CDR3 consists of 19 residues. Full variable domain (remainder filled in from reference TRBV5-1 and TRBJ2-1): KAGVTQTPRYLIKTRGQQVTLSCSPISGHRSVSWYQQTPGQGLQFLFEYFSETQRNKGNFPGRFSGRQFSNSRSEMNVSTLELGDSALYLCASSLETSGRGGLRNEQFFGPGTRLTVL.